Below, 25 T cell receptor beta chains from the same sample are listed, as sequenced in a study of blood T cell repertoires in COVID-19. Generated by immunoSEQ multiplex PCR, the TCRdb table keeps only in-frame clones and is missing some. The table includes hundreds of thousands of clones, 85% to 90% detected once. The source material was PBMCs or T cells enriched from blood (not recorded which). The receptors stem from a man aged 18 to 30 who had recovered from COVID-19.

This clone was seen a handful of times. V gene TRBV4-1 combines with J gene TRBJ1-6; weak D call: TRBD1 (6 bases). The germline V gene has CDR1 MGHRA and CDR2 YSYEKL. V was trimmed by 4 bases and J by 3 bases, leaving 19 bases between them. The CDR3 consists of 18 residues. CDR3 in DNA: TGCGCCAGCAGCCCACTGACCAGGGGACCTGGCTATAATTCACCCCTCCACTTT. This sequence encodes CASSPLTRGPGYNSPLHF.

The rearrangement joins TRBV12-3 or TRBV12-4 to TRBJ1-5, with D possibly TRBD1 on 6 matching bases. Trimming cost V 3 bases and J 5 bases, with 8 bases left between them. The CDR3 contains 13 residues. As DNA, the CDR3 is TGTGCCAGCAGTTTCTACAGGGATCAGCCCCAGCATTTT. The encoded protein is CASSFYRDQPQHF.

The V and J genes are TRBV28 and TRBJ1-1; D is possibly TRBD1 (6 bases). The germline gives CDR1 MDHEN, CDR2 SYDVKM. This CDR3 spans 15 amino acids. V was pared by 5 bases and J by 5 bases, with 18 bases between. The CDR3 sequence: CASSLTRTVVTEAFF. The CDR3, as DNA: TGTGCCAGCAGTCTCACTCGGACAGTGGTAACTGAAGCTTTCTTT.

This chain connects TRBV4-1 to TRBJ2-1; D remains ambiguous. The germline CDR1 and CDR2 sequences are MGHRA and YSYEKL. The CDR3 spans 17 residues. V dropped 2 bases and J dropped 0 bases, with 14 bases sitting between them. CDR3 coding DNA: TGCGCCAGCAGCCAATATGACACCCCCACCTCCTACAATGAGCAGTTCTTC. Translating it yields CASSQYDTPTSYNEQFF.

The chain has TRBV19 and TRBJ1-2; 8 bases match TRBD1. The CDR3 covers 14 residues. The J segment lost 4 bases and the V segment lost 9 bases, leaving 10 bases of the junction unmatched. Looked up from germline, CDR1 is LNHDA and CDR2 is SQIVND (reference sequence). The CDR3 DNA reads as TGTGCCAGCAACCGGGACAGGCAGTTCTATGGCTACACCTTC. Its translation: CASNRDRQFYGYTF.

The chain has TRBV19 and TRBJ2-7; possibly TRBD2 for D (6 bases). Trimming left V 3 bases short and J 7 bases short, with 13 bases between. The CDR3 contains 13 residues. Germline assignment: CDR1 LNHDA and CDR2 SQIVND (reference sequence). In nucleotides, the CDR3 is TGTGCCAGTAGTATTATCGGGGGATCGGAGCAGTACTTC. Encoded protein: CASSIIGGSEQYF. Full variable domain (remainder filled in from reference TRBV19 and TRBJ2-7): DGGITQSPKYLFRKEGQNVTLSCEQNLNHDAMYWYRQDPGQGLRLIYYSQIVNDFQKGDIAEGYSVSREKKESFPLTVTSAQKNPTAFYLCASSIIGGSEQYFGPGTRLTVT.

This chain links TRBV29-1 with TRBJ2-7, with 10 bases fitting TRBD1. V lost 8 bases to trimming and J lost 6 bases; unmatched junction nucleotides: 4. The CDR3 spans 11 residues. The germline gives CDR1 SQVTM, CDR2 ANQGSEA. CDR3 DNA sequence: TGCAGCTACCGGGACAGGGGCGAGCAGTACTTC. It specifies CSYRDRGEQYF.

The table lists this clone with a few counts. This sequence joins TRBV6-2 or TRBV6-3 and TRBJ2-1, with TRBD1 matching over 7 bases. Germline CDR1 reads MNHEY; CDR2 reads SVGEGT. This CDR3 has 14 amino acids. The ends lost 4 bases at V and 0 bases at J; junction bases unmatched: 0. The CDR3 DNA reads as TGTGCCAGCAGTTGGGACAGCTCCTACAATGAGCAGTTCTTC. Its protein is CASSWDSSYNEQFF.

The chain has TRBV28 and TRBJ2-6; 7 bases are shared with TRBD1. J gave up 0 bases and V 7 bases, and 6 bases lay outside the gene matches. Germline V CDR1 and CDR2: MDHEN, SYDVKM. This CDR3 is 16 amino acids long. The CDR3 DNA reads TGTGCCAGCACCAGACAGGGATCCTCTGGGGCCAACGTCCTGACTTTC. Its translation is CASTRQGSSGANVLTF.

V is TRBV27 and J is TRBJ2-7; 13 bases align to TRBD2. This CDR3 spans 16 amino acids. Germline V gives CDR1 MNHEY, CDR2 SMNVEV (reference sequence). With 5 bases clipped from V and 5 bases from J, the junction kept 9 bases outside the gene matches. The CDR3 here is CASSALGLAGDHEQYF. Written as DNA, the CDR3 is TGTGCCAGCAGTGCCCTTGGACTAGCGGGAGACCACGAGCAGTACTTC.

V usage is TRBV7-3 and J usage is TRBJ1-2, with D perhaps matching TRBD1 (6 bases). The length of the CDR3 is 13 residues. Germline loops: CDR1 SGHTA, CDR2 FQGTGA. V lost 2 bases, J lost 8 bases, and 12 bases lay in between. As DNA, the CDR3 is TGTGCCAGCAGCTTAGAACAGGGCAGGGGCTACACCTTC. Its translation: CASSLEQGRGYTF.

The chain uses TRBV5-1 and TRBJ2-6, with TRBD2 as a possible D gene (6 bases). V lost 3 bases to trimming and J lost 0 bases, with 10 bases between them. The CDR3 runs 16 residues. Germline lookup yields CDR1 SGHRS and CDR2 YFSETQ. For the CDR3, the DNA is TGCGCCAGCAGCTGGAGGGCCCTCTCTGGGGCCAACGTCCTGACTTTC. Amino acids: CASSWRALSGANVLTF.

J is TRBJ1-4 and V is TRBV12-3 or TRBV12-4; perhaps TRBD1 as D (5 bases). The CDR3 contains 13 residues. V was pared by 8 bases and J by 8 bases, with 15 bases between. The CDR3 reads CASLRGEREKLFF. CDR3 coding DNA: TGTGCCAGCCTACGGGGGGAGAGGGAAAAACTGTTTTTT.

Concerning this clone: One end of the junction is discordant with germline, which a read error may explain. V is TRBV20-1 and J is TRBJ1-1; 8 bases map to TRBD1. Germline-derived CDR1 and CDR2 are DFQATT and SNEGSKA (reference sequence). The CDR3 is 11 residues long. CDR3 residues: CSARGQTGARF. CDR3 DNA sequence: TGCAGTGCTAGAGGTCAGACAGGGGCCCGCTTT.

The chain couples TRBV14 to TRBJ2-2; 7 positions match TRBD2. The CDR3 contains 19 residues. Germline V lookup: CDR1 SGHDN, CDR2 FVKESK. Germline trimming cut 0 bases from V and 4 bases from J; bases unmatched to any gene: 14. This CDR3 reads CASSQEVGLGGRSTGELFF. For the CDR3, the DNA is TGTGCCAGCAGCCAAGAGGTTGGTCTAGGCGGGAGAAGCACCGGGGAGCTGTTTTTT.

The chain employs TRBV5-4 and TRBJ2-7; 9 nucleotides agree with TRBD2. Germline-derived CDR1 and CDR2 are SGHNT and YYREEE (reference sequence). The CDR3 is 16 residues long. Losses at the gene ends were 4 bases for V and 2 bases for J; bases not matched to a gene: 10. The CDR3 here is CASSVGLASTTYEQYF. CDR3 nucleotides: TGTGCCAGCAGCGTTGGACTAGCGTCGACTACCTACGAGCAGTACTTC.

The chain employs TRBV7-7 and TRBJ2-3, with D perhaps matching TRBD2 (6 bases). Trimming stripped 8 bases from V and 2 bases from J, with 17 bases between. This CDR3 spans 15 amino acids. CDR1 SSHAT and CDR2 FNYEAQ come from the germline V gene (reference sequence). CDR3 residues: CASAQGGHVTDTQYF. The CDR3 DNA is TGTGCCAGCGCTCAGGGAGGTCATGTCACAGATACGCAGTATTTT.

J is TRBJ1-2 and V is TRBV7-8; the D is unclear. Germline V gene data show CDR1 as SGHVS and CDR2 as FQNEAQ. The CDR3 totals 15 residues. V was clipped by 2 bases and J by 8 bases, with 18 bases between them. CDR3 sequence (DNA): TGTGCCAGCAGCTTAAGGGAGGGTAACTCCTACGGCTACACCTTC. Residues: CASSLREGNSYGYTF. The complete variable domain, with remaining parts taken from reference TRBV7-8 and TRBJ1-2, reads GAGVSQSPRYKVAKRGQDVALRCDPISGHVSLFWYQQALGQGPEFLTYFQNEAQLDKSGLPSDRFFAERPEGSVSTLKIQRTQQEDSAVYLCASSLREGNSYGYTFGSGTRLTVV.

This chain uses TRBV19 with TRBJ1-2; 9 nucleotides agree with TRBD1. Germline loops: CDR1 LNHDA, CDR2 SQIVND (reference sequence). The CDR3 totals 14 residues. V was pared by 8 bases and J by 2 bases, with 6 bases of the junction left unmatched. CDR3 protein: CASLNGTGNYGYTF. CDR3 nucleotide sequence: TGTGCCAGTCTCAATGGGACAGGGAACTATGGCTACACCTTC.

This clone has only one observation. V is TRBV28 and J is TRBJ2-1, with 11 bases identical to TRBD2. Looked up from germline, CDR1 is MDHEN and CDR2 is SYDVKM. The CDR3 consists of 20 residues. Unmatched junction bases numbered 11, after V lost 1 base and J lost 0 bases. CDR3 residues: CASSLFGFGTSGSSYNEQFF. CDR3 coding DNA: TGTGCCAGCAGTTTATTCGGGTTCGGGACTAGCGGAAGCTCCTACAATGAGCAGTTCTTC.

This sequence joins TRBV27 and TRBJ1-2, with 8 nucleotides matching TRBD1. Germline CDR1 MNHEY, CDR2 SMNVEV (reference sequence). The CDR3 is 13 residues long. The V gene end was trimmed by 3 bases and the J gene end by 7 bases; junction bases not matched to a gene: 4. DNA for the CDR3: TGTGCCAGCAGTTTGACCGGGACAGGTGGCTACACCTTC. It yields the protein CASSLTGTGGYTF.

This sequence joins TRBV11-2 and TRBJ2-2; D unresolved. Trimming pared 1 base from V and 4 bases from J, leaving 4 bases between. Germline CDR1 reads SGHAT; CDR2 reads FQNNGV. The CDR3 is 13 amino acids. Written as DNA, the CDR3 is TGTGCCAGCAGCTTAGTCTCCACCGGGGAGCTGTTTTTT. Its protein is CASSLVSTGELFF.

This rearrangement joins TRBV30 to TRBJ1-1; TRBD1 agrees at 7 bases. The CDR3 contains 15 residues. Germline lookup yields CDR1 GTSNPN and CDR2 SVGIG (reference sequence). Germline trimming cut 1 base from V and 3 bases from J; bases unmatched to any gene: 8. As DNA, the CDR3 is TGTGCCTGGAGTGCGGCAGGGGGAGTTTACACTGAAGCTTTCTTT. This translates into CAWSAAGGVYTEAFF.

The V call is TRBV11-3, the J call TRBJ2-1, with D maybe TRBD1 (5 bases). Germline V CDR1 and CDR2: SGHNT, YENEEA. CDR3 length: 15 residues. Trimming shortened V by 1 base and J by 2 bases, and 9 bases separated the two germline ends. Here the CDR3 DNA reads TGTGCCAGCAGCTTAGCTACAGGACCCTACAATGAGCAGTTCTTC. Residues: CASSLATGPYNEQFF.

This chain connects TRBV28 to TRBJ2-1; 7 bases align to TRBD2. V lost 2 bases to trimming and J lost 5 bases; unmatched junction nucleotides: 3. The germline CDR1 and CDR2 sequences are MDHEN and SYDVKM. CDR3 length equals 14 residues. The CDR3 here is CASSLPTSHNEQFF. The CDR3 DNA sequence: TGTGCCAGCAGTTTACCGACTAGCCACAATGAGCAGTTCTTC. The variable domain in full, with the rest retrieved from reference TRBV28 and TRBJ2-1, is DVKVTQSSRYLVKRTGEKVFLECVQDMDHENMFWYRQDPGLGLRLIYFSYDVKMKEKGDIPEGYSVSREKKERFSLILESASTNQTSMYLCASSLPTSHNEQFFGPGTRLTVL.